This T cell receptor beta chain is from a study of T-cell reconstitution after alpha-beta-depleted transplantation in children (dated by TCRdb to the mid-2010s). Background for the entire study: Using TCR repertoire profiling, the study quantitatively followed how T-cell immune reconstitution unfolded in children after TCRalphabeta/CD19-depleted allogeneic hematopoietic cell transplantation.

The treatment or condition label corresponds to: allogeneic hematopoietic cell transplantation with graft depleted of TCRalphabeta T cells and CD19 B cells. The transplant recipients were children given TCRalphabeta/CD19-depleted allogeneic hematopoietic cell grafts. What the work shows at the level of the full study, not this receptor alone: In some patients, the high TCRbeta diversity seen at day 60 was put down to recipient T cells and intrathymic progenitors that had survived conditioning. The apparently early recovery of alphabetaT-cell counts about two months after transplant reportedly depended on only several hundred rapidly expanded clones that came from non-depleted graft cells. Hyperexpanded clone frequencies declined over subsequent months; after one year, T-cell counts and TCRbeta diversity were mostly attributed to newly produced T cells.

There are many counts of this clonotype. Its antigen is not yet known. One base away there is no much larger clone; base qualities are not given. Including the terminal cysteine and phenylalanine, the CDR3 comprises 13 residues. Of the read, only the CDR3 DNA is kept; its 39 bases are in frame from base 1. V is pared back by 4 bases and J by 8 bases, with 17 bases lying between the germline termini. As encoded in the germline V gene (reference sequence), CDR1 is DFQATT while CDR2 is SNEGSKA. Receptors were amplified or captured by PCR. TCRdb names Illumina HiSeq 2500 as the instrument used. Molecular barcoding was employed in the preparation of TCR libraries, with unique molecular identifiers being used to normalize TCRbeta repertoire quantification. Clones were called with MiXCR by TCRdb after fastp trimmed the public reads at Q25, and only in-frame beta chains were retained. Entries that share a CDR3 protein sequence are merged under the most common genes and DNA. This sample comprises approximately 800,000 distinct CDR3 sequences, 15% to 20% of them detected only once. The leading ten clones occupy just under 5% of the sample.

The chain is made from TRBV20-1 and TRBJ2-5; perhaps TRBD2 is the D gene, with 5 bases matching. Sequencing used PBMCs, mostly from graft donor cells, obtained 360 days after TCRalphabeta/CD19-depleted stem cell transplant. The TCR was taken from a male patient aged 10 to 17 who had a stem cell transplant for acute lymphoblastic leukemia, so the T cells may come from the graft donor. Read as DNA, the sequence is TGCAGTGCTACGGTGGCGGGTTGGGTAACCCAGTACTTC. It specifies CSATVAGWVTQYF.